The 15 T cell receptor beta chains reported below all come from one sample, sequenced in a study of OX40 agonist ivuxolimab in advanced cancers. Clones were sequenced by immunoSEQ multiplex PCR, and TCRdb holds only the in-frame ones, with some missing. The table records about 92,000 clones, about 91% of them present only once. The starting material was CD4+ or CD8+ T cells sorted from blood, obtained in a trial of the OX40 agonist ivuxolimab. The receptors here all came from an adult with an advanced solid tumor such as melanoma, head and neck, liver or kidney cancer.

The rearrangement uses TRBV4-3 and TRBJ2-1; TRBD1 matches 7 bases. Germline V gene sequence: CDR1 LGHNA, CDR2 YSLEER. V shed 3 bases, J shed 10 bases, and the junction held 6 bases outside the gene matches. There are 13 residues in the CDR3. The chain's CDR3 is CASSHLTGDEQFF. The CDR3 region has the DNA TGCGCCAGCAGCCACCTTACAGGGGACGAGCAGTTCTTC.

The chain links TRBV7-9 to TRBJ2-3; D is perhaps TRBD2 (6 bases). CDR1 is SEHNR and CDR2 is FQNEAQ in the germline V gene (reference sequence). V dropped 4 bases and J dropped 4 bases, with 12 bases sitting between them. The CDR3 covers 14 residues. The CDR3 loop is CASSSGGTPDTQYF. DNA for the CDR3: TGTGCCAGCAGCTCCGGCGGGACCCCAGATACGCAGTATTTT.

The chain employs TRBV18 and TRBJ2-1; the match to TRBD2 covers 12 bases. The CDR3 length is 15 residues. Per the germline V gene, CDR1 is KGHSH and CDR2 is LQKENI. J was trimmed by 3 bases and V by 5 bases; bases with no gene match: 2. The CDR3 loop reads CASSTGLAGYNEQFF. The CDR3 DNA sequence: TGTGCCAGCTCAACGGGACTAGCGGGCTACAATGAGCAGTTCTTC. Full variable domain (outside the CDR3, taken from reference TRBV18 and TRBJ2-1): NAGVMQNPRHLVRRRGQEARLRCSPMKGHSHVYWYRQLPEEGLKFMVYLQKENIIDESGMPKERFSAEFPKEGPSILRIQQVVRGDSAAYFCASSTGLAGYNEQFFGPGTRLTVL.

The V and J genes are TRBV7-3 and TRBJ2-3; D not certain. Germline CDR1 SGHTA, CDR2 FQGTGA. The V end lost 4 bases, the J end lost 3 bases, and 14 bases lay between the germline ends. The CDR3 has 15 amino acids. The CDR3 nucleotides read TGTGCCAGCAGCTCACGGGCCTACTTGACAGATACGCAGTATTTT. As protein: CASSSRAYLTDTQYF.

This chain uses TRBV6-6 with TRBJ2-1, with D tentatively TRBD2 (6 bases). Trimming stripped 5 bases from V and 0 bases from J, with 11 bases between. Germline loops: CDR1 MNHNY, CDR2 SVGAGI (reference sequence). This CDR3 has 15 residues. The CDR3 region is CASSAGRISYNEQFF. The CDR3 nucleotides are TGTGCCAGCAGTGCCGGGAGAATCTCCTACAATGAGCAGTTCTTC.

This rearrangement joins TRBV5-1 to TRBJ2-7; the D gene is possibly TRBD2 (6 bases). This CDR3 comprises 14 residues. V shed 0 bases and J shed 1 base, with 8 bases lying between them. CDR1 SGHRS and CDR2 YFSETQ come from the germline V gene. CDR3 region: CASSLAGGSYEQYF. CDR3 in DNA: TGCGCCAGCAGCTTGGCCGGAGGGTCCTACGAGCAGTACTTC.

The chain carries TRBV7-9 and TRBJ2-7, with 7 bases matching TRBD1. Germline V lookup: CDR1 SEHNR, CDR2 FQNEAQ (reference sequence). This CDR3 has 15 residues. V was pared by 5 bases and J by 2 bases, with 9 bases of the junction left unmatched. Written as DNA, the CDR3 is TGTGCCAGCAGCCCCGGACAGGAGATGCCCTACGAGCAGTACTTC. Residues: CASSPGQEMPYEQYF. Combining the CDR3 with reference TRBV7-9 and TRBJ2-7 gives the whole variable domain DTGVSQNPRHKITKRGQNVTFRCDPISEHNRLYWYRQTLGQGPEFLTYFQNEAQLEKSRLLSDRFSAERPKGSFSTLEIQRTEQGDSAMYLCASSPGQEMPYEQYFGPGTRLTVT.

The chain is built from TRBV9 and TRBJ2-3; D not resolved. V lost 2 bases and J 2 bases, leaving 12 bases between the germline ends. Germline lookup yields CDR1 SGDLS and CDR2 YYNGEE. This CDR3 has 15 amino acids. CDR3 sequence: CASSVSPTPTDTQYF. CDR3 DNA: TGTGCCAGCAGCGTTTCCCCAACCCCCACAGATACGCAGTATTTT.

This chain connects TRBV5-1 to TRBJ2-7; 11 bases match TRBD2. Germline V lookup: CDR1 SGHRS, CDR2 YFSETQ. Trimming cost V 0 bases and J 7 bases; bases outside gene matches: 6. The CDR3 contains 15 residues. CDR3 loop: CASSLGLLAGEEQYF. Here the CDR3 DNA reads TGCGCCAGCAGCTTGGGATTACTAGCGGGAGAAGAGCAGTACTTC.

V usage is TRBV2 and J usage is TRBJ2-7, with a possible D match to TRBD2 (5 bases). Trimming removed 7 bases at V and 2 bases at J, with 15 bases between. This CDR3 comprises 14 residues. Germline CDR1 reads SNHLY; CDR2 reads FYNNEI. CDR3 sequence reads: CASKPGISAYEQYF. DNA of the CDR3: TGTGCCAGCAAACCGGGAATTTCGGCCTACGAGCAGTACTTC.

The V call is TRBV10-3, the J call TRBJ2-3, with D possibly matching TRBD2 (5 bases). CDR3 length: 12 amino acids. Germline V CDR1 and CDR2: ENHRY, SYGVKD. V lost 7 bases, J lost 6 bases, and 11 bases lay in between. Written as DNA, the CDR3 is TGTGCCATCAAGGCGGGTGGGGATACGCAGTATTTT. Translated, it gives CAIKAGGDTQYF.

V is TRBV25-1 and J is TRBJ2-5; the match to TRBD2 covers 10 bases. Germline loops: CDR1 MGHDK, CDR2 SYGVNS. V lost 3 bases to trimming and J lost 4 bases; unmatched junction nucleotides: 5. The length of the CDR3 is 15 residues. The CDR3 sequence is CASSDPRLAGETQYF. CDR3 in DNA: TGTGCCAGCAGTGATCCACGACTAGCGGGAGAGACCCAGTACTTC.

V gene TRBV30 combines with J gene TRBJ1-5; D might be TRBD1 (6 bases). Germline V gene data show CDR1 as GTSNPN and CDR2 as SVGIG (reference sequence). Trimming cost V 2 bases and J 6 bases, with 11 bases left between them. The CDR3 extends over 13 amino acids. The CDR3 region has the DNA TGTGCCTGGAGTATGGGGGGCGGTCAGCCCCAGCATTTT. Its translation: CAWSMGGGQPQHF.

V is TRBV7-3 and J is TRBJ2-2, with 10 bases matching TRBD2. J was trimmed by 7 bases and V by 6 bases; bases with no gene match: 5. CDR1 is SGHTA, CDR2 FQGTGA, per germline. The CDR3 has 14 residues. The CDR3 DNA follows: TGTGCCAGCAGTCGAAGCGGGAGGGTCGGGGAGCTGTTTTTT. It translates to CASSRSGRVGELFF.

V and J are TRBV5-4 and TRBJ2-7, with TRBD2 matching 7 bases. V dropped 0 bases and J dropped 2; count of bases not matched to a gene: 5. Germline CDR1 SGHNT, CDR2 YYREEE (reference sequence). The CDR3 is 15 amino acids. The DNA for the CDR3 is TGTGCCAGCAGCTTGGGACTAGCTTTGCCCTACGAGCAGTACTTC. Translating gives CASSLGLALPYEQYF.